The clone carrying this T cell receptor (beta chain) was detected a few times. Its cognate antigen is unknown. Per germline, CDR1 LGHNA and CDR2 YSLEER. V dropped 5 bases and J dropped 0 bases, with 8 bases sitting between them. The CDR3 consists of 14 residues. The entry originates in a study of T cell responses to AZD1222 COVID-19 vaccine. Findings and limits, study-wide: Nearly half of spike-specific TCRs reportedly target unmutated variant regions.

Using immunoSEQ multiplex PCR, the repertoire was profiled, and TCRdb retains in-frame clones only, with some absent. The table has some 130,000 clones, 85% to 90% seen once; the top ten hold about 20%. The receptor was isolated from an adult in good health. The source was peripheral blood, collected on day 0 of AZD1222 vaccination. The chain couples TRBV4-3 to TRBJ1-3; no reliable D call. The CDR3 protein is CASSINLSGNTIYF. The DNA for the CDR3 is TGCGCCAGCAGCATAAATCTCTCTGGAAACACCATATATTTT.